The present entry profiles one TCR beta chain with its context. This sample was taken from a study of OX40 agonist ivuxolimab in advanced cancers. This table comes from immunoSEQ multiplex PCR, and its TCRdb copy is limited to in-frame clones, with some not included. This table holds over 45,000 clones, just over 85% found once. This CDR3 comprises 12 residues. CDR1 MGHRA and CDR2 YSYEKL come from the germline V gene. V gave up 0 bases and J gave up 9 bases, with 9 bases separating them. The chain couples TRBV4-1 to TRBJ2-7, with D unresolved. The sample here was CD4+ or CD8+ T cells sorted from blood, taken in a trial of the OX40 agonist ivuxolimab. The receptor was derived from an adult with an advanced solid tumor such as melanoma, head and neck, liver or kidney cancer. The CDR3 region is CASSQDHSRQYF. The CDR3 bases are TGCGCCAGCAGCCAAGATCATTCAAGGCAGTACTTC.